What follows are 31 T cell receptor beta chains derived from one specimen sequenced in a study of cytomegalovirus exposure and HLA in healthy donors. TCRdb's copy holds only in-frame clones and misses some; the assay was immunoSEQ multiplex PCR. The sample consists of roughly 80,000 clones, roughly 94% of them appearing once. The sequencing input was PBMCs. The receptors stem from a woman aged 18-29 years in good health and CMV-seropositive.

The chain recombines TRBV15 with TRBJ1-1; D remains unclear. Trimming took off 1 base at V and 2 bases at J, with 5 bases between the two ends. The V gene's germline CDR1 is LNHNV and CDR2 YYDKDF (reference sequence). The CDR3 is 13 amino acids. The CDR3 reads CATSRAVNTEAFF. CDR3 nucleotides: TGTGCCACCAGCAGAGCAGTTAACACTGAAGCTTTCTTT.

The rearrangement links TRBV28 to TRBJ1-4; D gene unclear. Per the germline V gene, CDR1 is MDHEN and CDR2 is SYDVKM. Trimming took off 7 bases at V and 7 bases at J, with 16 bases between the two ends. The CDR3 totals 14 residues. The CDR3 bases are TGTGCCAGCAAGCGGGCAGGCGCACTTGAAAAACTGTTTTTT. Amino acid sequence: CASKRAGALEKLFF.

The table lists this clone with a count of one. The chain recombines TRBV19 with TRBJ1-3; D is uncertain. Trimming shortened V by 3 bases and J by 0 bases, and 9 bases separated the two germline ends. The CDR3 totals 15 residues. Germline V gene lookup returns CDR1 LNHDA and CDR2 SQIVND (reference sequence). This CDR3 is CASSIRRSSGNTIYF. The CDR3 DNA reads TGTGCCAGTAGTATTCGACGGAGCTCTGGAAACACCATATATTTT.

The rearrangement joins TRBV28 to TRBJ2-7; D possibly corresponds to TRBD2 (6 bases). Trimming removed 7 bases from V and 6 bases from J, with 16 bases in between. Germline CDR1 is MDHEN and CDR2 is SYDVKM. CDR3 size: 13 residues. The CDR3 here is CASTDMWGVEQYF. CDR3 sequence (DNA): TGTGCCAGCACGGACATGTGGGGGGTCGAGCAGTACTTC.

In DNA form, the CDR3 reads TGTGCCAGCAGCCGAGCGACAGGTCAGTCACCCCTCCACTTT. The encoded protein is CASSRATGQSPLHF. The chain combines TRBV27 with TRBJ1-6, with D possibly matching TRBD1 (6 bases). The CDR3 totals 14 residues. Germline CDR1 is MNHEY and CDR2 is SMNVEV (reference sequence). Trimming left V 6 bases short and J 10 bases short, with 16 bases between.

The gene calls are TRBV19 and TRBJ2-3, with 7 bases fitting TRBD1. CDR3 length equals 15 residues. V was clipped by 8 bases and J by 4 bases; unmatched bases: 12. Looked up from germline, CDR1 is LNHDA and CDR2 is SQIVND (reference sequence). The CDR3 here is CASAPGAGGADTQYF. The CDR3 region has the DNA TGTGCCAGTGCCCCTGGGGCAGGGGGTGCAGATACGCAGTATTTT. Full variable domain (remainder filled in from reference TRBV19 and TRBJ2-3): DGGITQSPKYLFRKEGQNVTLSCEQNLNHDAMYWYRQDPGQGLRLIYYSQIVNDFQKGDIAEGYSVSREKKESFPLTVTSAQKNPTAFYLCASAPGAGGADTQYFGPGTRLTVL.

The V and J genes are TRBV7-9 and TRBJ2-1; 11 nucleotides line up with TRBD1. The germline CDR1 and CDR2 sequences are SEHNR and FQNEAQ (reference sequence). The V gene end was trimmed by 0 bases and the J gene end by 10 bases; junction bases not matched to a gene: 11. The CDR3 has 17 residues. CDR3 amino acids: CASSLASGTGGSEEQFF. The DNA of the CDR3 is TGTGCCAGCAGCTTAGCTTCGGGGACAGGGGGTTCTGAGGAGCAGTTCTTC. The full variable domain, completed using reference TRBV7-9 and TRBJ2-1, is DTGVSQNPRHKITKRGQNVTFRCDPISEHNRLYWYRQTLGQGPEFLTYFQNEAQLEKSRLLSDRFSAERPKGSFSTLEIQRTEQGDSAMYLCASSLASGTGGSEEQFFGPGTRLTVL.

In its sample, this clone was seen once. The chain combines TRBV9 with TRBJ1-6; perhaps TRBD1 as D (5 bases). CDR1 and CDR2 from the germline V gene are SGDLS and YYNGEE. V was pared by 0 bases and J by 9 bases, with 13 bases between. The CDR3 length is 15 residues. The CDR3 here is CASSVDSQGSSPLHF. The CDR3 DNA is TGTGCCAGCAGCGTAGATAGTCAGGGCAGTTCACCCCTCCACTTT. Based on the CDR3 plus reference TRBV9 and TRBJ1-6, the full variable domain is DSGVTQTPKHLITATGQRVTLRCSPRSGDLSVYWYQQSLDQGLQFLIQYYNGEERAKGNILERFSAQQFPDLHSELNLSSLELGDSALYFCASSVDSQGSSPLHFGNGTRLTVT.

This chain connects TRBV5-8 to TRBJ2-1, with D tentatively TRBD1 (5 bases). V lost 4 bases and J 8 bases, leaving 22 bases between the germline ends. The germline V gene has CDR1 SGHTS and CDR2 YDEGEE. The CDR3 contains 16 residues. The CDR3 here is CASSGMGLPFRDEQFF. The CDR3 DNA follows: TGTGCCAGCAGCGGAATGGGGCTTCCCTTCCGCGATGAGCAGTTCTTC.

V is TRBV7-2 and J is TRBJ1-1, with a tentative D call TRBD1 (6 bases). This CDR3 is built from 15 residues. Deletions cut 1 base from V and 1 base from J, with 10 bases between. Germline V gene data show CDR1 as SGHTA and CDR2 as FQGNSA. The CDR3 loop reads CASSLGRGANTEAFF. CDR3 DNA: TGTGCCAGCAGCTTAGGCAGGGGCGCGAACACTGAAGCTTTCTTT.

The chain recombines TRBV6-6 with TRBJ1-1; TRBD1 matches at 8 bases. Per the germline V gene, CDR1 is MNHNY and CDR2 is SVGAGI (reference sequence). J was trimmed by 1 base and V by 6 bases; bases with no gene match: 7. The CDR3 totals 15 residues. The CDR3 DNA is TGTGCCAGCAGGAACAGGGGGGTGGGGAACACTGAAGCTTTCTTT. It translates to CASRNRGVGNTEAFF.

The CDR3 sequence is CASSSGARYGYTF. CDR3 sequence (DNA): TGTGCCAGCTCAAGTGGGGCCCGTTATGGCTACACCTTC. J is TRBJ1-2 and V is TRBV7-6, with D maybe TRBD1 (5 bases). Per the germline V gene, CDR1 is SGHVS and CDR2 is FNYEAQ. The CDR3 spans 13 residues. V lost 8 bases to trimming and J lost 5 bases, with 15 bases between them. The full variable domain, with the rest looked up from reference TRBV7-6 and TRBJ1-2, is GAGVSQSPRYKVTKRGQDVALRCDPISGHVSLYWYRQALGQGPEFLTYFNYEAQQDKSGLPNDRFSAERPEGSISTLTIQRTEQRDSAMYRCASSSGARYGYTFGSGTRLTVV.

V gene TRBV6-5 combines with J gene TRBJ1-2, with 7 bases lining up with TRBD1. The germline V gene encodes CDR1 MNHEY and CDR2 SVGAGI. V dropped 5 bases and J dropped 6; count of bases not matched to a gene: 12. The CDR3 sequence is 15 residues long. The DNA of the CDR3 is TGTGCCAGCAGTCCCGTCCGACAGGGCACGCATGGCTACACCTTC. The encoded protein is CASSPVRQGTHGYTF.

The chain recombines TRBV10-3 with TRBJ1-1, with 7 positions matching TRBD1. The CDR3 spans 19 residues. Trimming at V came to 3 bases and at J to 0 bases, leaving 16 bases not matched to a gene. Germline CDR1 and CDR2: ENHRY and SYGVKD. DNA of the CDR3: TGTGCCATCAGTGACTCCCGGGACAGAGCCAATTTCATGAACACTGAAGCTTTCTTT. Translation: CAISDSRDRANFMNTEAFF.

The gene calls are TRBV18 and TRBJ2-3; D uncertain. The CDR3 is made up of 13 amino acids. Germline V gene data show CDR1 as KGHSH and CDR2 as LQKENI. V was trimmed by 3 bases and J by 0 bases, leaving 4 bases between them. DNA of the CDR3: TGTGCCAGCTCACCGGCTAGCACAGATACGCAGTATTTT. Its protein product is CASSPASTDTQYF.

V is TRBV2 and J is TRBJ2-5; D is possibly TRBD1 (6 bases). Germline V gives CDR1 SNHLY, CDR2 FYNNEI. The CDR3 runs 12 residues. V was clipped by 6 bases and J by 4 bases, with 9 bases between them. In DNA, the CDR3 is TGTGCCAGCAGGCCCAGGGGAGAGACCCAGTACTTC. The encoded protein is CASRPRGETQYF. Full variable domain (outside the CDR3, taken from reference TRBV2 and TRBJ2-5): EPEVTQTPSHQVTQMGQEVILRCVPISNHLYFYWYRQILGQKVEFLVSFYNNEISEKSEIFDDQFSVERPDGSNFTLKIRSTKLEDSAMYFCASRPRGETQYFGPGTRLLVL.

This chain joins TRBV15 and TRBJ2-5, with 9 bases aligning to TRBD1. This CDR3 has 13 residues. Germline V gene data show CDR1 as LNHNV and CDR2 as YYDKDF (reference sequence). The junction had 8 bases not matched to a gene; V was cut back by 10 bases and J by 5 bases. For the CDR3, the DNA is TGTGCCATCCAACTGACAGGGGGGGAGACCCAGTACTTC. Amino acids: CAIQLTGGETQYF.

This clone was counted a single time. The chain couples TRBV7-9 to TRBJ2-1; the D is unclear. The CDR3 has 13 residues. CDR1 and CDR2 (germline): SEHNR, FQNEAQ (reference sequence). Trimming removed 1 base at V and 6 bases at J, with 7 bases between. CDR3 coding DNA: TGTGCCAGCAGCTTAGTGGGCAGCAATGAGCAGTTCTTC. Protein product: CASSLVGSNEQFF.

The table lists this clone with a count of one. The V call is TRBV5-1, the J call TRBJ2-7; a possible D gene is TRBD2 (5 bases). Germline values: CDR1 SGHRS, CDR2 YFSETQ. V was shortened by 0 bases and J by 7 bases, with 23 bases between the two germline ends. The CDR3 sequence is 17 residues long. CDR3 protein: CASSLEPGIIGSGEQYF. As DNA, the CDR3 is TGCGCCAGCAGCTTGGAGCCCGGGATCATAGGATCTGGGGAGCAGTACTTC. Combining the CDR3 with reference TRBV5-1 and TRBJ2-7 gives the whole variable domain KAGVTQTPRYLIKTRGQQVTLSCSPISGHRSVSWYQQTPGQGLQFLFEYFSETQRNKGNFPGRFSGRQFSNSRSEMNVSTLELGDSALYLCASSLEPGIIGSGEQYFGPGTRLTVT.

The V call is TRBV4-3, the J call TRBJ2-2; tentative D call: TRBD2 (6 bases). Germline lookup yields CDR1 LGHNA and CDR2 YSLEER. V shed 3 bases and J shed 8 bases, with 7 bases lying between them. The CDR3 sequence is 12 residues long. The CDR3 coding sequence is TGCGCCAGCAGCCAGGGAGGTGGGGAGCTGTTTTTT. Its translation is CASSQGGGELFF.

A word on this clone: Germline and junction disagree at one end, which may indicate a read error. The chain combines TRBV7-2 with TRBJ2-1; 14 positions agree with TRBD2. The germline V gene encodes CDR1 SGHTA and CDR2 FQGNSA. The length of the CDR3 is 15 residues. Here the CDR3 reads CASSTGLAGVNGQFF. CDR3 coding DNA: TGTGCCAGCAGCACGGGACTAGCGGGAGTAAATGGGCAGTTCTTC.

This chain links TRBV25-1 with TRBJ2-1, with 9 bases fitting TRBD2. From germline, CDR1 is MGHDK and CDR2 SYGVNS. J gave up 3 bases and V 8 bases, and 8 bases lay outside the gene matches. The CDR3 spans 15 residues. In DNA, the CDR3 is TGTGCCAGCCTACCTTTAGCGGGGGTCTACAATGAGCAGTTCTTC. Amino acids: CASLPLAGVYNEQFF.

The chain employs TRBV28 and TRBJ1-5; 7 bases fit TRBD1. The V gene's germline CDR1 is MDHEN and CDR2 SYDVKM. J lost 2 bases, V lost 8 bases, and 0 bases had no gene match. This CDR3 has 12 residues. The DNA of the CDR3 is TGTGCCAGCGGGACAGGCAATCAGCCCCAGCATTTT. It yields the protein CASGTGNQPQHF.

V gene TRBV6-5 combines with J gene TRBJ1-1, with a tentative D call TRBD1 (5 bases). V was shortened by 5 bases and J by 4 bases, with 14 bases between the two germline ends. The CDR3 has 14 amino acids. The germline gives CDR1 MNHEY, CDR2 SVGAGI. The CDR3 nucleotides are TGTGCCAGCAGTACCTCCCTGGGGGGCACTGAAGCTTTCTTT. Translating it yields CASSTSLGGTEAFF.

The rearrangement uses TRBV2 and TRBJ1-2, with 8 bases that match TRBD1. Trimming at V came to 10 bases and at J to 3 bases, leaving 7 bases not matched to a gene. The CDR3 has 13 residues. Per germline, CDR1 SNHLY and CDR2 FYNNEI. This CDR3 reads CANSDRGDYGYTF. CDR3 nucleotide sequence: TGTGCCAACTCCGACAGGGGAGACTATGGCTACACCTTC.

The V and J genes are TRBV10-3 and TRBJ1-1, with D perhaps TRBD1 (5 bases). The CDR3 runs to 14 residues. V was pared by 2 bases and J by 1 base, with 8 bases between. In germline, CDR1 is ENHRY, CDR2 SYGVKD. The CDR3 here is CAISELGGNTEAFF. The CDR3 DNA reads TGTGCCATCAGTGAGCTGGGGGGGAACACTGAAGCTTTCTTT.

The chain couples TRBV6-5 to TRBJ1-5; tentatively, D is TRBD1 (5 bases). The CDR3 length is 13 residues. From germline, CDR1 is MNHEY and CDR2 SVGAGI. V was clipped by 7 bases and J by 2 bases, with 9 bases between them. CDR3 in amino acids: CASKAGGNQPQHF. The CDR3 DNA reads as TGTGCCAGCAAGGCGGGGGGCAATCAGCCCCAGCATTTT.

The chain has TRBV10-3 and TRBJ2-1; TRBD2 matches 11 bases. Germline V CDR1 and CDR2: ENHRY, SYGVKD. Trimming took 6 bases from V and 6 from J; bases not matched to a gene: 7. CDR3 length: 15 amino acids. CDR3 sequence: CAIRELAGAFNEQFF. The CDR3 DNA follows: TGTGCCATCAGGGAACTAGCGGGGGCGTTCAATGAGCAGTTCTTC.

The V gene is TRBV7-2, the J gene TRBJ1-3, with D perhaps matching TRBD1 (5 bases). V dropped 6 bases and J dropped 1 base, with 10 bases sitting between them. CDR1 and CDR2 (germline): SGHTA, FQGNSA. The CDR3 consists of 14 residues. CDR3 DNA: TGTGCCAGCAGGGAGGAGGGGTCTGGAAACACCATATATTTT. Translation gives CASREEGSGNTIYF.

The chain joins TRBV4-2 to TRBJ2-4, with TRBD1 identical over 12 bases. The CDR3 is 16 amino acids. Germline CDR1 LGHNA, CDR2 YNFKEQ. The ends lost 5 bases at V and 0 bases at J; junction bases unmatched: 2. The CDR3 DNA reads TGTGCCAGCAGCTGGGACAGGGGGCTAGCCAAAAACATTCAGTACTTC. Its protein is CASSWDRGLAKNIQYF.

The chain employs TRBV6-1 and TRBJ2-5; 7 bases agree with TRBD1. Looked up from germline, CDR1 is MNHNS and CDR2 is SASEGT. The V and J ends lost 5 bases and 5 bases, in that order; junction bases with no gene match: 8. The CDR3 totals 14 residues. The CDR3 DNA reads TGTGCCAGCAGTTCCGACAGGGCTATTGAGACCCAGTACTTC. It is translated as CASSSDRAIETQYF.